Listed here are 3 T cell receptor beta chains from one sample, sequenced in a study of T cell repertoires in cytomegalovirus infection. TCRdb processed the reads anew with MiXCR; each CDR3 protein has one entry. Among about 400,000 distinct CDR3 sequences listed, around 18% were seen once. The specimen was PBMCs. The source of these receptors is a human donor in good health (CMV status not recorded). Some clones in this sample may be carry-over from other donors' samples.

The chain joins TRBV12-3 or TRBV12-4 to TRBJ2-3; 8 positions match TRBD2. The CDR3 has 16 amino acids. J gave up 4 bases and V 5 bases, and 11 bases lay outside the gene matches. The CDR3 bases are TGTGCCAGCAGTAAGAGGAGGACTAGCAGGCCAGATACGCAGTATTTT. Its translation is CASSKRRTSRPDTQYF.

The chain has TRBV7-2 and TRBJ1-4, with D hard to call. Looked up from germline, CDR1 is SGHTA and CDR2 is FQGNSA. CDR3 length equals 15 residues. V was pared by 5 bases and J by 4 bases, with 14 bases between. The CDR3 coding sequence is TGTGCCAGCAGCGTTCAGCGCGAGGTTAATGAAAAACTGTTTTTT. As protein: CASSVQREVNEKLFF.

This clonotype was recorded a few times. The chain joins TRBV5-1 to TRBJ2-7; possible D gene TRBD1, 7 bases. The CDR3 is 15 residues long. The V gene's germline CDR1 is SGHRS and CDR2 YFSETQ. Between the trimmed V and J ends, which lost 3 bases and 3 bases, there was a span of 16 bases. As DNA, the CDR3 is TGCGCCAGCAGCTGGGGGGACAGTACGCTCTACGAGCAGTACTTC. It is translated as CASSWGDSTLYEQYF.